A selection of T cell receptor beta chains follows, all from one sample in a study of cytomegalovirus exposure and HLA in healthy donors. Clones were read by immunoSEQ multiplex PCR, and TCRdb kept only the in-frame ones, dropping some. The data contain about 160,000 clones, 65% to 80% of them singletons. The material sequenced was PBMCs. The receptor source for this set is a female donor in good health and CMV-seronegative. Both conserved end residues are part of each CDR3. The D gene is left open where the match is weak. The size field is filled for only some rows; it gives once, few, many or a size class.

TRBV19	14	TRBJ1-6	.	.	TGTGCCAGTCATGAGGGAACCTATAATTCACCCCTCCACTTT	CASHEGTYNSPLHF
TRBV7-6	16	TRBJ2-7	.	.	TGTGCCAGCAGCTTACCGAGGTCGGAGGACAGTGAAGAGCAGTACTTC	CASSLPRSEDSEEQYF
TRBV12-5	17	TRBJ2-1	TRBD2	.	TGTGCTAGTGGTTTGCAGGGACTAGCGGGGGCCTACAATGAGCAGTTCTTC	CASGLQGLAGAYNEQFF
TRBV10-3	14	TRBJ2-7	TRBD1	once	TGTGCCATCACACCGGGACAGGTTCCCTACGAGCAGTACTTC	CAITPGQVPYEQYF
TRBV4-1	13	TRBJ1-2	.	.	TGCGCCAGCAGCCAAGTTTACAAATATGGCTACACCTTC	CASSQVYKYGYTF
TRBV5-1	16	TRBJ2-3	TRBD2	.	TGCGCCAGCAGACCCACCCCAGCGGGAGCGGTAGATACGCAGTATTTT	CASRPTPAGAVDTQYF
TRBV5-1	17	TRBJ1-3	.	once	TGCGCCAGCAGCTACCGGGACAACAATCACTCTGGAAACACCATATATTTT	CASSYRDNNHSGNTIYF
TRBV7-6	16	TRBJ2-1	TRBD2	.	TGTGCCAGCAGCTTAGGTCCGACTAGCGGGAAAAATGAGCAGTTCTTC	CASSLGPTSGKNEQFF
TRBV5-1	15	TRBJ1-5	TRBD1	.	TGCGCCAGCAGCTTGGCCGAGACAGGGGATCAGCCCCAGCATTTT	CASSLAETGDQPQHF
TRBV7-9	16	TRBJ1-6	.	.	TGTGCCAGCAGCTTAGGAGATCCAGGGCGAGGTTCACCCCTCCACTTT	CASSLGDPGRGSPLHF
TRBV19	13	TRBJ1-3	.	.	TGTGCCAGCAGCTACAGTTCTGGAAACACCATATATTTT	CASSYSSGNTIYF
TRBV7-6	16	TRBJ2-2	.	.	TGTGCCAGCAGCTTCGAAGAGGGGGAAATACCCGGGGAGCTGTTTTTT	CASSFEEGEIPGELFF
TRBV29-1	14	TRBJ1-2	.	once	TGCAGCGTTGTTTCAGGGGTCAGGGCGGGTGGCTACACCTTC	CSVVSGVRAGGYTF
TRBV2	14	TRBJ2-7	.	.	TGTGCCAGCAGTGAAGCGGAGGGCCCCCACGAGCAGTACTTC	CASSEAEGPHEQYF
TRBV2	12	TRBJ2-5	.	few	TGTGCCAGCAGGGCAGACCAAGAGACCCAGTACTTC	CASRADQETQYF
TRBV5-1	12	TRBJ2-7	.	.	TGCGCCAGCAGCTTGGGCGCCTACGAGCAGTACTTC	CASSLGAYEQYF
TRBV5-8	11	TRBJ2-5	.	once	TGTGCCAGCAGCTTCTGGGGGGCCCAGTACTTC	CASSFWGAQYF
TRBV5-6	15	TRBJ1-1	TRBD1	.	TGTGCCAGCAGCTTGGTGGGACAGCTGAACACTGAAGCTTTCTTT	CASSLVGQLNTEAFF
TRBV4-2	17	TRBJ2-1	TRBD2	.	TGTGCCAGCAGCCAAGATCAACCAGCGGGGGAATACAATGAGCAGTTCTTC	CASSQDQPAGEYNEQFF
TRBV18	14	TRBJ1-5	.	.	TGTGCCAGCTCACCAATTACAGGGCGACAGCCCCAGCATTTT	CASSPITGRQPQHF
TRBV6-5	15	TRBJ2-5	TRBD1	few	TGTGCCAGCACCAGACAGGGGTGGAACCAAGAGACCCAGTACTTC	CASTRQGWNQETQYF
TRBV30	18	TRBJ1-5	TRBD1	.	TGTGCCTGGAGACCTTCTGGACAGGGGGCAATTAGCAATCAGCCCCAGCATTTT	CAWRPSGQGAISNQPQHF
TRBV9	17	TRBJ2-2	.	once	TGTGCCAGCAGCGCCACCCACTACGCAACGAACACCGGGGAGCTGTTTTTT	CASSATHYATNTGELFF
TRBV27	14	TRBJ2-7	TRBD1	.	TGTGCCAGCAGTCCGAACAGGGGCCCCTACGAGCAGTACTTC	CASSPNRGPYEQYF
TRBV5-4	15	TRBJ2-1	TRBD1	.	TGTGCCAGCAGCCTCAGGGACAGGGGCTACAATGAGCAGTTCTTC	CASSLRDRGYNEQFF
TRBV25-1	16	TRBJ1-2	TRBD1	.	TGTGCCAGCAGTGAGTGGGACAGGGACCCCAACTATGGCTACACCTTC	CASSEWDRDPNYGYTF
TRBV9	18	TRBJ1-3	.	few	TGTGCCAGCAGCGTAGGGGGGTCGGGAGGGGGCTCTGGAAACACCATATATTTT	CASSVGGSGGGSGNTIYF
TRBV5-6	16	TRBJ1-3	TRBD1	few	TGTGCCAGCAGCTGGGACAGGGACAGCTCTGGAAACACCATATATTTT	CASSWDRDSSGNTIYF
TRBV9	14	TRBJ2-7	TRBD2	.	TGTGCCAGCAGCGTAGGGGGGGGAGGGAGCGAGCAGTACTTC	CASSVGGGGSEQYF
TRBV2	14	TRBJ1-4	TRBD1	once	TGTGCCAGCATACAGGACAGGGGGAATGAAAAACTGTTTTTT	CASIQDRGNEKLFF
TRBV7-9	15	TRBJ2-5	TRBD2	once	TGTGCCAGCAGCACACGGACTAGCGGGACGGAGACCCAGTACTTC	CASSTRTSGTETQYF
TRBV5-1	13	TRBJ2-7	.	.	TGCGCCAGCAGCCAGAGAGCCCACTACGAGCAGTACTTC	CASSQRAHYEQYF